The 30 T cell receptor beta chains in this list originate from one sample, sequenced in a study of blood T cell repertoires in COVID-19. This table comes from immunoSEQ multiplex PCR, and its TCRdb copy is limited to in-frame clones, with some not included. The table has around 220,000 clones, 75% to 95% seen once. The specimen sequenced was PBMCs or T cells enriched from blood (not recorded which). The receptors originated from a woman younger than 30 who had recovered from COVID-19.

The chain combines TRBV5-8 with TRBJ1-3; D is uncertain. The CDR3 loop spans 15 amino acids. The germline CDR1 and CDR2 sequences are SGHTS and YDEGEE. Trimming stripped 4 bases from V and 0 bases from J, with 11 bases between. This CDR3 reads CASSVGTSSGNTIYF. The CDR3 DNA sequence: TGTGCCAGCAGCGTGGGTACTAGCTCTGGAAACACCATATATTTT. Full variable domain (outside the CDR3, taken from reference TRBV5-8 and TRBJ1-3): EAGVTQSPTHLIKTRGQQATLRCSPISGHTSVYWYQQALGLGLQFLLWYDEGEERNRGNFPPRFSGRQFPNYSSELNVNALELEDSALYLCASSVGTSSGNTIYFGEGSWLTVV.

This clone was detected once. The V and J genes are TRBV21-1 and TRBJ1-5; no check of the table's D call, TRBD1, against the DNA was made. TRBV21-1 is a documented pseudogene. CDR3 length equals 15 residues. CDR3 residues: CASTLYRGLIQPQHF. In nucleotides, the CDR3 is TGTGCCAGCACCTTATACAGGGGGCTGATTCAGCCCCAGCATTTT.

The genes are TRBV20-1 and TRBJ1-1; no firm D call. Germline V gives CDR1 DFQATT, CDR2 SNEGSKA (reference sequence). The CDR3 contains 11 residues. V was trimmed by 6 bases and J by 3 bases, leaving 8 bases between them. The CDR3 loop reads CSASSDTEAFF. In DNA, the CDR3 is TGCAGTGCATCGAGCGACACTGAAGCTTTCTTT.

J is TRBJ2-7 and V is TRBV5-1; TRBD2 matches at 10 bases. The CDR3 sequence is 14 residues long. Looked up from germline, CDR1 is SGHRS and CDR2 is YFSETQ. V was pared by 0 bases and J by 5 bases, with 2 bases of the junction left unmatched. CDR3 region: CASSLASGSNEQYF. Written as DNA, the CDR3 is TGCGCCAGCAGCTTGGCTAGCGGGAGTAACGAGCAGTACTTC. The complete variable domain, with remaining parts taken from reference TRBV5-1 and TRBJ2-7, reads KAGVTQTPRYLIKTRGQQVTLSCSPISGHRSVSWYQQTPGQGLQFLFEYFSETQRNKGNFPGRFSGRQFSNSRSEMNVSTLELGDSALYLCASSLASGSNEQYFGPGTRLTVT.

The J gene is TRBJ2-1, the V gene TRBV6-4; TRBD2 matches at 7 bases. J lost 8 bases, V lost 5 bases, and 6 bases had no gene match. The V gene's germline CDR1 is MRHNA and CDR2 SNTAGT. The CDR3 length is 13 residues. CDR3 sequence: CASSPRLADEQFF. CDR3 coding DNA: TGTGCCAGCAGTCCTAGACTAGCAGATGAGCAGTTCTTC.

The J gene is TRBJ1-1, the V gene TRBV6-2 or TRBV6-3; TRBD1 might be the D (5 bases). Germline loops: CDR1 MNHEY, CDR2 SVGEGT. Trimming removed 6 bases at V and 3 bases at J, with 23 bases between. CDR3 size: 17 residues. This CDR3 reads CASSPLPPNRGDTEAFF. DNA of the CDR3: TGTGCCAGCAGCCCGCTTCCCCCGAACCGGGGGGACACTGAAGCTTTCTTT.

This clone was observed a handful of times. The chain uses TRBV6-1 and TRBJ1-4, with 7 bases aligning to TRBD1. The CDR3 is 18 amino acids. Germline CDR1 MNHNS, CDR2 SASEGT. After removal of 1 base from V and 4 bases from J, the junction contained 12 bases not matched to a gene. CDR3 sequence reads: CASSEGGFWDSNNEKLFF. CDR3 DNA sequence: TGTGCCAGCAGTGAAGGGGGGTTCTGGGACAGTAATAATGAAAAACTGTTTTTT.

CDR3 nucleotides: TGTGCCAGCAGACCCACAGGGTCGAACTATGGCTACACCTTC. This codes for CASRPTGSNYGYTF. V gene TRBV28 combines with J gene TRBJ1-2, with a possible D match to TRBD1 (6 bases). This CDR3 is 14 amino acids long. Trimming removed 6 bases from V and 2 bases from J, with 13 bases in between. The germline gives CDR1 MDHEN, CDR2 SYDVKM.

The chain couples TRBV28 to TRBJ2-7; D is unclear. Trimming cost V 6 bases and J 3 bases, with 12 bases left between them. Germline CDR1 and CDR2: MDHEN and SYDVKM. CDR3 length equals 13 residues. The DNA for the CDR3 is TGTGCCAGCAGATTACCCGGAGACTACGAGCAGTACTTC. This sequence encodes CASRLPGDYEQYF.

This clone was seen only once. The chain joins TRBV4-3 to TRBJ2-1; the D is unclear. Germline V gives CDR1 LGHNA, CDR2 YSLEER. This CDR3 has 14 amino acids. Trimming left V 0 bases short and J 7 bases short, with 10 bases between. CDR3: CASSQDRRRNEQFF. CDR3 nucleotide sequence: TGCGCCAGCAGCCAAGATAGGCGCAGGAATGAGCAGTTCTTC.

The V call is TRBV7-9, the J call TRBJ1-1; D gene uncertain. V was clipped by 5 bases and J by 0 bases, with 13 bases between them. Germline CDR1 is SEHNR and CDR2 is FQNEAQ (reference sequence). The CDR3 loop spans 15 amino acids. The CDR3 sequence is CASSPPLAVNTEAFF. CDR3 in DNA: TGTGCCAGCAGCCCCCCCCTGGCGGTGAACACTGAAGCTTTCTTT.

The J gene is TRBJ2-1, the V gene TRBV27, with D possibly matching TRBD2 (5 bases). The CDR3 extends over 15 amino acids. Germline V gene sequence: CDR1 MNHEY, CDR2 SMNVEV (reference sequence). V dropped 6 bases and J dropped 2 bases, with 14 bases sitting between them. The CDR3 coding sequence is TGTGCCAGCAGCCATGAGGGTCCCACCTACAATGAGCAGTTCTTC. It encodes CASSHEGPTYNEQFF.

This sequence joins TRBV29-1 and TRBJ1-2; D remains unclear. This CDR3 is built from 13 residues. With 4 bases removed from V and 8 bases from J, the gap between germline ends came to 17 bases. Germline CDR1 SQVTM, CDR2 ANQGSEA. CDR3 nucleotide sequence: TGCAGCGTTGCCCCACCAAGCAACTTGGGCTACACCTTC. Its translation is CSVAPPSNLGYTF. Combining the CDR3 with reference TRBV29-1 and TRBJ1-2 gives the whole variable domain SAVISQKPSRDICQRGTSLTIQCQVDSQVTMMFWYRQQPGQSLTLIATANQGSEATYESGFVIDKFPISRPNLTFSTLTVSNMSPEDSSIYLCSVAPPSNLGYTFGSGTRLTVV.

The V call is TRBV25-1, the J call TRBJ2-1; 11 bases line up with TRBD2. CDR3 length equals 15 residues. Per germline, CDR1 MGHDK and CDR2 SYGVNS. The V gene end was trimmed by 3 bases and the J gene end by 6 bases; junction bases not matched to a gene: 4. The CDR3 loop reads CASSDELAGANEQFF. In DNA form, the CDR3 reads TGTGCCAGCAGTGACGAACTAGCGGGAGCCAATGAGCAGTTCTTC.

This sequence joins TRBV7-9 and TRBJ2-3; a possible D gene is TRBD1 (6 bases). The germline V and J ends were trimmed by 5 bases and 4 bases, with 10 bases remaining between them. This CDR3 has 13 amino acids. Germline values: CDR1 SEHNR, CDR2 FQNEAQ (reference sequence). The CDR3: CASSPRGPDTQYF. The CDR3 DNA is TGTGCCAGCAGCCCCAGGGGTCCAGATACGCAGTATTTT.

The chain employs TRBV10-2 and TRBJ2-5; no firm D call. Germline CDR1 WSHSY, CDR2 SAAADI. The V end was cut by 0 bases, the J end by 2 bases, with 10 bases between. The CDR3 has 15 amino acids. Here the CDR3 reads CASSESNRVQETQYF. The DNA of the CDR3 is TGCGCCAGCAGTGAGTCGAACCGGGTACAAGAGACCCAGTACTTC.

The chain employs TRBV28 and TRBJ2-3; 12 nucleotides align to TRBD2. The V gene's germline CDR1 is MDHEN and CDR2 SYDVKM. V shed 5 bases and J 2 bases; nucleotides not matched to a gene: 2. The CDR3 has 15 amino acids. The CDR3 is CASSRTSGNTDTQYF. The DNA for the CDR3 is TGTGCCAGCAGTCGGACTAGCGGGAACACAGATACGCAGTATTTT.

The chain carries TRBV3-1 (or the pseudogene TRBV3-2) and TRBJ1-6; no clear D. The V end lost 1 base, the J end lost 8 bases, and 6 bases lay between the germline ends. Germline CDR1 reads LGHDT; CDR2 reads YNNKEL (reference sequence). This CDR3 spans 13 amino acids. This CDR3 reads CASSQVSDSPLHF. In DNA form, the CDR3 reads TGTGCCAGCAGCCAAGTCTCGGATTCACCCCTCCACTTT.

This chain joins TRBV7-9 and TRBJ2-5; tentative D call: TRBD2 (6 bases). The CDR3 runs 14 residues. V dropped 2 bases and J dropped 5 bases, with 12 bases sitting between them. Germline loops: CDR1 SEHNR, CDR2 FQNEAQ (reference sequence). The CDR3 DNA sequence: TGTGCCAGCAGCTTACCTAGCGTGATTGAGACCCAGTACTTC. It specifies CASSLPSVIETQYF.

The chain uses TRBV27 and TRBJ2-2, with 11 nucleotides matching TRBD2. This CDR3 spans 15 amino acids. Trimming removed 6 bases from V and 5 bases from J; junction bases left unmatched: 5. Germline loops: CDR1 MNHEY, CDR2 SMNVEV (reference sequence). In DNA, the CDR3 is TGTGCCAGCAGCCAGGGACTAGCGGCTACCGGGGAGCTGTTTTTT. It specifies CASSQGLAATGELFF.

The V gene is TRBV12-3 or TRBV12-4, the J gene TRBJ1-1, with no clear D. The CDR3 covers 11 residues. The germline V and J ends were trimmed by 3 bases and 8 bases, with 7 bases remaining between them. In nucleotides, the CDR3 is TGTGCCAGCAGTTTCGCGAGAGAAGCTTTCTTT. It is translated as CASSFAREAFF.

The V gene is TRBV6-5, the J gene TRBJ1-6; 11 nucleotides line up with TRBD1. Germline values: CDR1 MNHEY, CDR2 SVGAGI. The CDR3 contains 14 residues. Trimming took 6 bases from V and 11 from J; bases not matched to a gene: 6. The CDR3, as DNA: TGTGCCAGCAGAGGGGACAGGGGGGTGACACCCCTCCACTTT. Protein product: CASRGDRGVTPLHF.

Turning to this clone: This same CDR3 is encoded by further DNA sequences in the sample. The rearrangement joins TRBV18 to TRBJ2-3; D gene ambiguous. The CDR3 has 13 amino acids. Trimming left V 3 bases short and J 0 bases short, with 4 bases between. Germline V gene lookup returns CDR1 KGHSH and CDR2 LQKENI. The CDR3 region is CASSPPSTDTQYF. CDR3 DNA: TGTGCCAGCTCACCCCCAAGCACAGATACGCAGTATTTT.

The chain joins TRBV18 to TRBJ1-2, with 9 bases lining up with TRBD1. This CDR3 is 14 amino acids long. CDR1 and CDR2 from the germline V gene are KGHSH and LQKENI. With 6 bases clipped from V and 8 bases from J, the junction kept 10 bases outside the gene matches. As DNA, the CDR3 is TGTGCCAGCTCTACAACGACAGGGGGTTGGGGCTACACCTTC. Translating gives CASSTTTGGWGYTF. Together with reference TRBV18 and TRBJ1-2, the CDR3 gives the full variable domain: NAGVMQNPRHLVRRRGQEARLRCSPMKGHSHVYWYRQLPEEGLKFMVYLQKENIIDESGMPKERFSAEFPKEGPSILRIQQVVRGDSAAYFCASSTTTGGWGYTFGSGTRLTVV.

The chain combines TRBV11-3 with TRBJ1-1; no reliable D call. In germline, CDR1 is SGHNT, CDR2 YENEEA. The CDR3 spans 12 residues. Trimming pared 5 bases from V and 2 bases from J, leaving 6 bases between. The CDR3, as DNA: TGTGCCAGCAGCCCATCCAACACTGAAGCTTTCTTT. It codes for CASSPSNTEAFF.

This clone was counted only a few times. CDR3 region: CASSLGERYEQYF. The CDR3 DNA reads as TGTGCCAGCAGCTTGGGTGAGCGTTACGAGCAGTACTTC. The chain recombines TRBV5-4 with TRBJ2-7; D remains unclear. Germline lookup yields CDR1 SGHNT and CDR2 YYREEE (reference sequence). The germline V and J ends were trimmed by 0 bases and 4 bases, with 8 bases remaining between them. CDR3 length: 13 amino acids.

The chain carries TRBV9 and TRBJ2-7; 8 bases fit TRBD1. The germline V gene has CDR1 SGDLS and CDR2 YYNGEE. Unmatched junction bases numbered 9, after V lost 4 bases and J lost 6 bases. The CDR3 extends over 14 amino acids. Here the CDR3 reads CASSRTGGTPEQYF. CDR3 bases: TGTGCCAGCAGCCGTACAGGGGGGACCCCCGAGCAGTACTTC.

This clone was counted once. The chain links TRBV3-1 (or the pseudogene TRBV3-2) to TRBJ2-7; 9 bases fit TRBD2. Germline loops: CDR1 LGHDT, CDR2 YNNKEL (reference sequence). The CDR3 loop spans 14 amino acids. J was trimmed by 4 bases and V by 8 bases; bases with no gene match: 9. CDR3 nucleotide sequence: TGTGCCAGCCAAGCCGGGCTAGCGGGATACGAGCAGTACTTC. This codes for CASQAGLAGYEQYF.

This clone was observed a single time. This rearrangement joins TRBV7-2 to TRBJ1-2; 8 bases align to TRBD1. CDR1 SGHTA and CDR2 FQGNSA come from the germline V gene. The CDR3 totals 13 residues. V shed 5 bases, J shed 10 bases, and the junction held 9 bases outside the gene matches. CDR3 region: CASSLPGQDLYTF. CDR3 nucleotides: TGTGCCAGCAGCCTACCGGGACAGGATCTCTACACCTTC.

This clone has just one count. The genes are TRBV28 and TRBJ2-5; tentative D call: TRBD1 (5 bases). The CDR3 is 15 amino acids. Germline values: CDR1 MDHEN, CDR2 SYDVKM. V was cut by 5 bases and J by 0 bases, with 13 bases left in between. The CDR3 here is CASSLHRQYQETQYF. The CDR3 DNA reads TGTGCCAGCAGTCTGCACAGGCAGTACCAAGAGACCCAGTACTTC.